The 9 T cell receptor beta chains given below trace back to one sample, sequenced in a study of T-cell reconstitution after alpha-beta-depleted transplantation in children. This sample's TCRbeta library carried unique molecular identifier barcodes. TCRdb recomputed calls from the PCR reads with MiXCR, one row per CDR3 protein. The sample includes hundreds of thousands of distinct CDR3 sequences, about 10% of them seen just once. Sequenced here: PBMCs from the stem cell graft donor, sampled from the stem cell graft. These TCRs come from a human donor who donated a stem cell graft to a child with acute myeloid leukemia.

This clonotype was picked up many times. The chain has TRBV9 and TRBJ2-7; D is ambiguous. V shed 2 bases and J shed 6 bases, with 15 bases lying between them. Germline CDR1 and CDR2: SGDLS and YYNGEE. CDR3 size: 14 residues. CDR3 in amino acids: CASSVTDAPLEQYF. The CDR3 bases are TGTGCCAGCAGCGTGACGGACGCCCCACTCGAGCAGTACTTC. Together with reference TRBV9 and TRBJ2-7, the CDR3 gives the full variable domain: DSGVTQTPKHLITATGQRVTLRCSPRSGDLSVYWYQQSLDQGLQFLIQYYNGEERAKGNILERFSAQQFPDLHSELNLSSLELGDSALYFCASSVTDAPLEQYFGPGTRLTVT.

V usage is TRBV27 and J usage is TRBJ2-7; 7 bases are a match to TRBD2. V trimming: 5 bases; J trimming: 0 bases; junction bases outside the gene matches: 7. Germline V lookup: CDR1 MNHEY, CDR2 SMNVEV (reference sequence). The CDR3 consists of 15 residues. The CDR3 bases are TGTGCCAGCAGTATGCTAGCGGACCTCTCCTACGAGCAGTACTTC. Amino acid sequence: CASSMLADLSYEQYF.

The chain uses TRBV7-9 and TRBJ2-2; a possible D gene is TRBD2 (6 bases). Germline-derived CDR1 and CDR2 are SEHNR and FQNEAQ (reference sequence). V was trimmed by 3 bases and J by 0 bases, leaving 11 bases between them. This CDR3 contains 16 residues. The CDR3 spells CASSFVADPNTGELFF. The CDR3 nucleotides read TGTGCCAGCAGCTTTGTAGCGGATCCGAACACCGGGGAGCTGTTTTTT.

The J gene is TRBJ1-5, the V gene TRBV12-3 or TRBV12-4; D gene ambiguous. Trimming took off 5 bases at V and 7 bases at J, with 12 bases between the two ends. The CDR3 extends over 13 amino acids. The CDR3 DNA sequence: TGTGCCAGCAGTCATTTGACAAACCAGCCCCAGCATTTT. Translation: CASSHLTNQPQHF.

The chain employs TRBV6-2 or TRBV6-3 and TRBJ2-2, with TRBD2 identical over 12 bases. The CDR3 is 15 amino acids. Per the germline V gene, CDR1 is MNHEY and CDR2 is SVGEGT. Losses at the gene ends were 6 bases for V and 7 bases for J; bases not matched to a gene: 6. CDR3 amino acids: CASSLLAGGVGELFF. The CDR3 nucleotides read TGTGCCAGCAGCCTACTAGCGGGAGGTGTCGGGGAGCTGTTTTTT.

This clonotype was seen a few times. The conserved phenylalanine or tryptophan is not found at the CDR3 terminus, so this likely reflects a read error. The genes are TRBV20-1 and TRBJ2-4; D is unclear. Germline values: CDR1 DFQATT, CDR2 SNEGSKA (reference sequence). This CDR3 is built from 11 residues. The V end lost 6 bases, the J end lost 4 bases, and 7 bases lay between the germline ends. The CDR3 nucleotides read TGCAGTGCGTACCGGAAAAACATTCAGTACCTC. It encodes CSAYRKNIQYL.

This clonotype appeared many times. The gene calls are TRBV12-3 or TRBV12-4 and TRBJ2-4; a weak D match, TRBD1 (5 bases). This CDR3 is 16 amino acids long. The germline V and J ends were trimmed by 5 bases and 3 bases, with 17 bases remaining between them. The CDR3 region has the DNA TGTGCCAGCAGTCCCGACCGGCTAGGGGTCAAAAACATTCAGTACTTC. Encoded protein: CASSPDRLGVKNIQYF.

This clonotype was counted only a few times. The chain recombines TRBV10-3 with TRBJ2-5; 7 nucleotides align to TRBD2. The trim removed 4 bases at V and 4 bases at J, leaving 3 bases unmatched. Per the germline V gene, CDR1 is ENHRY and CDR2 is SYGVKD. This CDR3 contains 13 residues. The CDR3 nucleotides are TGTGCCATCAGTGGGGGACTAACAGAGACCCAGTACTTC. Translated: CAISGGLTETQYF.

This clonotype was recorded at least ten times. The chain recombines TRBV20-1 with TRBJ2-5; 8 nucleotides align to TRBD2. The germline CDR1 and CDR2 sequences are DFQATT and SNEGSKA (reference sequence). There are 12 residues in the CDR3. J lost 5 bases, V lost 3 bases, and 2 bases had no gene match. This CDR3 is CSASPGGETQYF. CDR3 coding DNA: TGCAGTGCTAGCCCGGGGGGGGAGACCCAGTACTTC.